This T cell receptor (beta chain) was recorded in a study of CD4 and CD8 cells across lung adenocarcinoma regions. The patients had localized lung adenocarcinoma, a non-small cell subtype. By its share, this clonotype is medium-sized (0.01 to 0.1%). One entry per CDR3 protein results from TCRdb running MiXCR on the PCR reads. The repertoire holds more than 9,500 distinct CDR3 sequences, with 40% to 50% as singletons. What was sequenced was CD8+ T cells from the margin of a lung tumor. The TCR was taken from a female donor with lung adenocarcinoma. The CD4 and CD8 labels of this study may be unreliable.

The CDR3: CAIRIGLAGVNEQFF. The CDR3 DNA sequence: TGTGCCATCAGAATCGGACTAGCGGGAGTCAATGAGCAGTTCTTC. The chain combines TRBV10-3 with TRBJ2-1; 13 nucleotides agree with TRBD2. From germline, CDR1 is ENHRY and CDR2 SYGVKD. The CDR3 is 15 amino acids. V dropped 6 bases and J dropped 6; count of bases not matched to a gene: 5.